The 9 T cell receptor beta chains below all came from one sample that was sequenced in a study of blood T cell repertoires in COVID-19. Profiled with immunoSEQ multiplex PCR; TCRdb holds only in-frame clones, not every one. The repertoire holds almost 80,000 clones, roughly 80% seen once, with less than 40% in the top ten. The sequenced material came from peripheral blood. The receptor set was obtained from a woman in her seventies with acute or convalescent COVID-19.

This clone was seen once. The rearrangement links TRBV18 to TRBJ1-1; the D gene is possibly TRBD1 (6 bases). Trimming took 1 base from V and 1 from J, leaving 13 bases between them. The CDR3 sequence is 16 residues long. Germline lookup yields CDR1 KGHSH and CDR2 LQKENI. For the CDR3, the DNA is TGTGCCAGCTCACCACGGCAGGGGCTCGGGAACACTGAAGCTTTCTTT. It is translated as CASSPRQGLGNTEAFF.

The CDR3 reads CASRMLAGELFF. The DNA of the CDR3 is TGTGCCAGCAGAATGTTAGCCGGGGAGCTGTTTTTT. The J gene is TRBJ2-2, the V gene TRBV6-4; D is unresolved. The CDR3 sequence is 12 residues long. V dropped 6 bases and J dropped 6 bases, with 8 bases sitting between them. In germline, CDR1 is MRHNA, CDR2 SNTAGT.

J is TRBJ2-2 and V is TRBV27; 7 bases agree with TRBD1. CDR1 and CDR2 (germline): MNHEY, SMNVEV (reference sequence). V gave up 5 bases and J gave up 1 base; unmatched junction bases: 10. The CDR3 covers 17 residues. CDR3 amino acids: CASSPRPDRRNTGELFF. The CDR3 DNA reads as TGTGCCAGCAGTCCCAGGCCGGACAGGCGGAACACCGGGGAGCTGTTTTTT.

V usage is TRBV5-6 and J usage is TRBJ2-1, with no clear D. There are 15 residues in the CDR3. The V end was cut by 2 bases, the J end by 8 bases, with 17 bases between. Germline V gene sequence: CDR1 SGHDT, CDR2 YYEEEE. CDR3 amino acids: CASSFSFSNYDEQFF. As DNA, the CDR3 is TGTGCCAGCAGCTTCTCTTTTTCGAACTATGATGAGCAGTTCTTC.

The chain has TRBV28 and TRBJ2-2, with D possibly TRBD2 on 6 matching bases. Trimming shortened V by 1 base and J by 9 bases, and 9 bases separated the two germline ends. From germline, CDR1 is MDHEN and CDR2 SYDVKM. The CDR3 loop spans 13 amino acids. The CDR3 DNA is TGTGCCAGCAGTTTATCGGGGGTCAGGGAGCTGTTTTTT. Translation gives CASSLSGVRELFF.

The chain combines TRBV28 with TRBJ1-2, with unresolved D. V dropped 5 bases and J dropped 4 bases, with 17 bases sitting between them. The germline V gene encodes CDR1 MDHEN and CDR2 SYDVKM. The CDR3 loop spans 15 amino acids. The CDR3 DNA sequence: TGTGCCAGCAGTATTACCCTCACTATCACCTATGGCTACACCTTC. Protein: CASSITLTITYGYTF.

This clone was observed a single time. At one end the junction does not follow the germline gene, possibly because of a read error. V is TRBV7-9 and J is TRBJ2-5; 10 bases line up with TRBD2. Germline lookup yields CDR1 SEHNR and CDR2 FQNEAQ (reference sequence). The CDR3 is made up of 15 amino acids. CDR3 nucleotides: TGTGCCAGCAGCCTAGCGGGAGTTCATAGAGAGACCCAGTACTTC. As protein: CASSLAGVHRETQYF.

This rearrangement joins TRBV30 to TRBJ1-2, with 7 bases identical to TRBD1. Trimming cost V 0 bases and J 8 bases; bases outside gene matches: 6. CDR1 and CDR2 from the germline V gene are GTSNPN and SVGIG (reference sequence). CDR3 size: 13 residues. CDR3 bases: TGTGCCTGGAGTGTCCGACAGGGCGGGGGCTACACCTTC. Protein sequence: CAWSVRQGGGYTF.

V usage is TRBV29-1 and J usage is TRBJ2-7, with 12 bases that match TRBD2. The CDR3 length is 13 residues. Germline CDR1 reads SQVTM; CDR2 reads ANQGSEA. Unmatched junction bases numbered 0, after V lost 2 bases and J lost 4 bases. CDR3 in amino acids: CSVETSGRYEQYF. The CDR3 region has the DNA TGCAGCGTTGAAACTAGCGGGAGGTACGAGCAGTACTTC.